This T cell receptor beta chain was retrieved from a study of T cell repertoires in cytomegalovirus infection. Across the whole study: Evidence of both CMV infection and a matching HLA type came from public TCR beta signatures.

Germline loops: CDR1 SGHVS, CDR2 FQNEAQ. V shed 6 bases and J shed 6 bases, with 26 bases lying between them. The CDR3 totals 17 residues. In TCRdb, the reads were re-called with MiXCR into one record per CDR3 protein. Of over 200,000 distinct CDR3 sequences listed, roughly an eighth are singletons. The sequencing input was PBMCs. This chain uses TRBV7-8 with TRBJ1-2; tentative D call: TRBD1 (6 bases). The receptor comes from a human donor in good health (CMV status not recorded). Some clones in this sample may be carry-over from other donors' samples. Here the CDR3 DNA reads TGTGCCAGCAGTTATGGAGGCGTACAGGGACTAGGCAATGGCTACACCTTC. It translates to CASSYGGVQGLGNGYTF.